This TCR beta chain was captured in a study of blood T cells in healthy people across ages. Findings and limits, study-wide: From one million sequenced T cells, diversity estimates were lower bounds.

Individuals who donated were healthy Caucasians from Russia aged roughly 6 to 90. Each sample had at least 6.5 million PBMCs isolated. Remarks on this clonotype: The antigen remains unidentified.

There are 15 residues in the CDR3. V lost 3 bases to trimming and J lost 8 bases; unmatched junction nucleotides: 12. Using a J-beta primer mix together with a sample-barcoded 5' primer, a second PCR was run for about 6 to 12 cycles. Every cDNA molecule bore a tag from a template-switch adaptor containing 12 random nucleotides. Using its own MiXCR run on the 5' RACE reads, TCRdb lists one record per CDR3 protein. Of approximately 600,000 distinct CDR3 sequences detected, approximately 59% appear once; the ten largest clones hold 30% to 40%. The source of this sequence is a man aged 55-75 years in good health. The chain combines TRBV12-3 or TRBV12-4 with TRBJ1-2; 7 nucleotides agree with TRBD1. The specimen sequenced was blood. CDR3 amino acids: CASSFDPRQGGGYTF. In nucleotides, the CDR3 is TGTGCCAGCAGTTTCGACCCTAGACAGGGAGGGGGCTACACCTTC.